Shown below are 19 T cell receptor beta chains from a single sample sequenced in a study of CD8 T cells in ankylosing spondylitis. TCRdb redid the calling of the 5' RACE reads with MiXCR, one entry per CDR3 protein. The sample consists of approximately 100,000 distinct CDR3 sequences, 7.5% to 9% of them appearing once. Sequencing was carried out using blood, either unsorted or a sorted T cell fraction (not recorded which). Receptors originate from a male donor with ankylosing spondylitis or in good health (not recorded which).

This clonotype was recorded at least ten times. The chain links TRBV3-1 to TRBJ1-1, with D unclear. CDR1 and CDR2 from the germline V gene are LGHDT and YNNKEL (reference sequence). The CDR3 is 13 amino acids. V was cut by 4 bases and J by 6 bases, with 12 bases left in between. CDR3 sequence reads: CASSPLRASEAFF. CDR3 bases: TGTGCCAGCAGCCCGCTTAGGGCTTCTGAAGCTTTCTTT.

Ten or more counts support this clonotype. The chain has TRBV6-2 or TRBV6-3 and TRBJ2-7, with a tentative D call TRBD2 (5 bases). Germline CDR1 is MNHEY and CDR2 is SVGEGT. The CDR3 covers 16 residues. Deletions cut 0 bases from V and 7 bases from J, with 19 bases between. CDR3 protein: CASSYSADHPGIEQYF. CDR3 nucleotides: TGTGCCAGCAGTTACTCTGCGGACCACCCGGGGATAGAGCAGTACTTC.

In this sample, this clonotype turned up many times. This chain connects TRBV7-2 to TRBJ2-2, with a weak D call TRBD1 (6 bases). V lost 5 bases and J lost 3, with 10 bases in between. This CDR3 contains 14 residues. CDR1 and CDR2 from the germline V gene are SGHTA and FQGNSA. The CDR3 DNA reads as TGTGCCAGCAGCCCAGGGGTTTACACCGGGGAGCTGTTTTTT. As protein: CASSPGVYTGELFF.

The genes are TRBV27 and TRBJ1-2; weak D call: TRBD1 (6 bases). Germline V gene lookup returns CDR1 MNHEY and CDR2 SMNVEV (reference sequence). The CDR3 is 15 amino acids. The ends were cut back, 4 bases at V and 4 bases at J, with 16 bases in the middle. Here the CDR3 reads CASSSTGRGVYGYTF. CDR3 coding DNA: TGTGCCAGCAGTTCCACAGGCAGGGGAGTCTATGGCTACACCTTC.

The chain has TRBV12-3 or TRBV12-4 and TRBJ2-3; D could derive from TRBD1 or TRBD2 (6 bases each). The CDR3 loop spans 17 amino acids. Trimming stripped 0 bases from V and 5 bases from J, with 18 bases between. The CDR3 region is CASSLAHRVAGGDTQYF. Written as DNA, the CDR3 is TGTGCCAGCAGTTTAGCTCACAGGGTCGCCGGGGGAGATACGCAGTATTTT.

This clonotype occurred many times. The chain combines TRBV4-1 with TRBJ2-4; 14 nucleotides line up with TRBD2. Looked up from germline, CDR1 is MGHRA and CDR2 is YSYEKL. V lost 1 base to trimming and J lost 2 bases; unmatched junction nucleotides: 7. This CDR3 has 19 residues. In DNA, the CDR3 is TGCGCCAGCAGCCAAGCCGGGACTAGCGGGAGTATGACCAAAAACATTCAGTACTTC. Translation: CASSQAGTSGSMTKNIQYF.

This clonotype was counted many times. The chain is built from TRBV27 and TRBJ1-6; 7 nucleotides agree with TRBD1. Germline V gives CDR1 MNHEY, CDR2 SMNVEV (reference sequence). J gave up 6 bases and V 8 bases, and 7 bases lay outside the gene matches. The CDR3 runs 14 residues. In nucleotides, the CDR3 is TGTGCCAGCTCAATTCAGGGGGTTAATTCACCCCTCCACTTT. Its translation: CASSIQGVNSPLHF.

Note on this clonotype: The junction departs from the called germline gene at one end, perhaps through a read error. The chain uses TRBV7-7 and TRBJ2-1, with D tentatively TRBD1 (5 bases). The CDR3 extends over 14 amino acids. Germline CDR1 SSHAT, CDR2 FNYEAQ (reference sequence). The CDR3 DNA reads TGTGCTAGCAGCTTAGGAGCAGGGAAGAATGAGCAGTTCTTC. Amino acid sequence: CASSLGAGKNEQFF.

Only a few counts were recorded for this clonotype. The V call is TRBV3-1, the J call TRBJ2-1; 9 positions agree with TRBD1. After removal of 3 bases from V and 4 bases from J, the junction contained 4 bases not matched to a gene. This CDR3 spans 15 amino acids. Germline V gives CDR1 LGHDT, CDR2 YNNKEL (reference sequence). The CDR3 nucleotides are TGTGCCAGCAGCCACCCGGGACAGGGATACAATGAGCAGTTCTTC. Its translation is CASSHPGQGYNEQFF.

This clonotype was seen repeatedly, ten times or more. This chain uses TRBV5-1 with TRBJ2-7, with 9 bases fitting TRBD1. Germline CDR1 and CDR2: SGHRS and YFSETQ. V dropped 3 bases and J dropped 4; count of bases not matched to a gene: 20. This CDR3 has 19 amino acids. The CDR3 DNA reads as TGCGCCAGCAGCTCCCCCGCGAAGGACAGGGGCCCGCGCCTGTACGAGCAGTACTTC. Translating it yields CASSSPAKDRGPRLYEQYF.

This clonotype was observed at least ten times. J is TRBJ2-3 and V is TRBV4-3, with a possible D match to TRBD2 (5 bases). Trimming cost V 1 base and J 3 bases, with 14 bases left between them. The germline V gene encodes CDR1 LGHNA and CDR2 YSLEER. This CDR3 contains 16 residues. CDR3 region: CASSQGASGATDTQYF. The DNA of the CDR3 is TGCGCCAGCAGCCAAGGGGCCAGCGGAGCAACAGATACGCAGTATTTT.

In this sample, this clonotype turned up many times. This chain uses TRBV10-3 with TRBJ2-1, with TRBD2 matching over 9 bases. The CDR3 covers 16 residues. The junction had 11 bases not matched to a gene; V was cut back by 2 bases and J by 9 bases. Germline loops: CDR1 ENHRY, CDR2 SYGVKD. CDR3 sequence: CAISEPAGLAGGEQFF. CDR3 DNA: TGTGCCATCAGTGAGCCCGCGGGACTAGCAGGCGGTGAGCAGTTCTTC.

This clonotype was counted at least ten times. The chain links TRBV7-9 to TRBJ2-7; D unresolved. In germline, CDR1 is SEHNR, CDR2 FQNEAQ (reference sequence). V dropped 5 bases and J dropped 3 bases, with 11 bases sitting between them. The CDR3 runs 13 residues. The CDR3 sequence: CASSRVGFYEQYF. The CDR3 bases are TGTGCCAGCAGCCGTGTGGGGTTCTACGAGCAGTACTTC.

This clonotype was counted ten times or more. The chain links TRBV7-8 to TRBJ1-2; a possible D gene is TRBD1 (6 bases). The CDR3 contains 15 residues. Trimming stripped 0 bases from V and 1 base from J, with 9 bases between. Germline CDR1 reads SGHVS; CDR2 reads FQNEAQ. CDR3 in DNA: TGTGCCAGCAGCTTAGCCGGGGGCCGTAACTATGGCTACACCTTC. It translates to CASSLAGGRNYGYTF. Based on the CDR3 plus reference TRBV7-8 and TRBJ1-2, the full variable domain is GAGVSQSPRYKVAKRGQDVALRCDPISGHVSLFWYQQALGQGPEFLTYFQNEAQLDKSGLPSDRFFAERPEGSVSTLKIQRTQQEDSAVYLCASSLAGGRNYGYTFGSGTRLTVV.

In this sample, this clonotype turned up many times. The chain employs TRBV12-3 or TRBV12-4 and TRBJ2-1; 9 bases match TRBD2. The CDR3 is 16 residues long. V dropped 8 bases and J dropped 3; count of bases not matched to a gene: 11. The DNA of the CDR3 is TGTGCCAGCGGAAACCTGGGACTAGCCCTCTACAATGAGCAGTTCTTC. This encodes CASGNLGLALYNEQFF.

This clonotype was seen repeatedly, ten times or more. This chain connects TRBV5-1 to TRBJ2-5; 12 bases match TRBD2. The J segment lost 5 bases and the V segment lost 4 bases, leaving 6 bases of the junction unmatched. The CDR3 has 15 residues. The germline V gene has CDR1 SGHRS and CDR2 YFSETQ. The CDR3 region is CASSRLAGAYETQYF. The CDR3 DNA sequence: TGCGCCAGCAGCCGACTAGCGGGAGCATACGAGACCCAGTACTTC.

This clonotype was seen many times. The chain combines TRBV7-2 with TRBJ1-1; no firm D call. The germline CDR1 and CDR2 sequences are SGHTA and FQGNSA. Trimming stripped 1 base from V and 0 bases from J, with 12 bases between. CDR3 size: 16 residues. CDR3 loop: CASSLVPFSMNTEAFF. CDR3 nucleotides: TGTGCCAGCAGCTTAGTCCCCTTCAGCATGAACACTGAAGCTTTCTTT. The entire variable domain, with the rest obtained from reference TRBV7-2 and TRBJ1-1, is as follows: GAGVSQSPSNKVTEKGKDVELRCDPISGHTALYWYRQSLGQGLEFLIYFQGNSAPDKSGLPSDRFSAERTGGSVSTLTIQRTQQEDSAVYLCASSLVPFSMNTEAFFGQGTRLTVV.

Remarks on this clonotype: With a much larger clone just one base away, this may be a read error. J is TRBJ1-2 and V is TRBV4-1, with D possibly TRBD1 on 5 matching bases. The CDR3 totals 15 residues. CDR1 and CDR2 from the germline V gene are MGHRA and YSYEKL. DNA of the CDR3: TGCGCCAACAGCCCCGGCGGGAGGGGACGGCCCGGCTACACCTTC. Its protein product is CANSPGGRGRPGYTF.

This clonotype has at least ten counts. This chain joins TRBV4-1 and TRBJ2-7, with D perhaps matching TRBD2 (6 bases). The V end lost 0 bases, the J end lost 4 bases, and 19 bases lay between the germline ends. The CDR3 covers 17 residues. CDR1 MGHRA and CDR2 YSYEKL come from the germline V gene. The CDR3 nucleotides read TGCGCCAGCAGCCAAGATGGAGGGATCCGGGCCTATTACGAGCAGTACTTC. As protein: CASSQDGGIRAYYEQYF.